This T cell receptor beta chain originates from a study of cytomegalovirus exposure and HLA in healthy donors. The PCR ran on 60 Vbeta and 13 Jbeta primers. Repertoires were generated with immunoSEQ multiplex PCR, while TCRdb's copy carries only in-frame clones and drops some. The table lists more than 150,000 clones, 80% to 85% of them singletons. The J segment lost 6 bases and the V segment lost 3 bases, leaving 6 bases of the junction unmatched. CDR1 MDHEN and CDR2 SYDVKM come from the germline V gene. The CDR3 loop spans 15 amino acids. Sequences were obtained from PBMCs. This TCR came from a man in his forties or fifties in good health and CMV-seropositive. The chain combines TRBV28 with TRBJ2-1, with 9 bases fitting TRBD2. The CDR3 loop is CASSFPRREGNEQFF. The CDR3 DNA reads TGTGCCAGCAGTTTCCCCCGGCGGGAGGGCAATGAGCAGTTCTTC.